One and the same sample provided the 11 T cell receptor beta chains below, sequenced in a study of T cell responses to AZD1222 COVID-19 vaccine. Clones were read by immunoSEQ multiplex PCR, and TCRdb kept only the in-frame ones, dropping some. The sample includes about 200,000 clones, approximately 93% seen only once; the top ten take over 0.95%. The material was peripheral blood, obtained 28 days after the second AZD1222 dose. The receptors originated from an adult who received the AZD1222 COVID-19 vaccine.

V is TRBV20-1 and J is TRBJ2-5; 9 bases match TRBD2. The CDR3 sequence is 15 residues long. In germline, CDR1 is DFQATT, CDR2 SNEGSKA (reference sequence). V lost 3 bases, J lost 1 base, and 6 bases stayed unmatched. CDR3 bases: TGCAGTGCTAGTCGGGCTAGCGGGGCCCAAGAGACCCAGTACTTC. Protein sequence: CSASRASGAQETQYF.

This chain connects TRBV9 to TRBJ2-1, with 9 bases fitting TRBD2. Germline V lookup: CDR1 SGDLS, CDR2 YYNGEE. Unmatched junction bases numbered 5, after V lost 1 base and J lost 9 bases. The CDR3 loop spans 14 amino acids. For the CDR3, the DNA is TGTGCCAGCAGCGTATCTAGCGGGGTTGTTGAGCAGTTCTTC. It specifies CASSVSSGVVEQFF.

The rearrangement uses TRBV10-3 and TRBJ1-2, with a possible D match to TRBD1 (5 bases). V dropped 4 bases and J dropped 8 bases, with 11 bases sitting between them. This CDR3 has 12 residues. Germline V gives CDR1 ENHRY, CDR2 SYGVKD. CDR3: CAISGQLSGYTF. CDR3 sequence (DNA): TGTGCCATCAGTGGACAGTTGAGCGGCTACACCTTC.

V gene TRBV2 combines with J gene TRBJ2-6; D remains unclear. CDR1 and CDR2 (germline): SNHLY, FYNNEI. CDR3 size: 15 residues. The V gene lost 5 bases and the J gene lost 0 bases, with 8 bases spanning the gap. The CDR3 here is CASSTGYSGANVLTF. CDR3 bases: TGTGCCAGCAGTACTGGGTACTCTGGGGCCAACGTCCTGACTTTC.

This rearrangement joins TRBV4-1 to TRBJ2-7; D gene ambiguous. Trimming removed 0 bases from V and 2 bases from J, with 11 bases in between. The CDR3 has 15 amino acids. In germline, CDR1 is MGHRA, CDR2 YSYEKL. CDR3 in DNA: TGCGCCAGCAGCCAAGATACGAGTTTCGCCTACGAGCAGTACTTC. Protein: CASSQDTSFAYEQYF.

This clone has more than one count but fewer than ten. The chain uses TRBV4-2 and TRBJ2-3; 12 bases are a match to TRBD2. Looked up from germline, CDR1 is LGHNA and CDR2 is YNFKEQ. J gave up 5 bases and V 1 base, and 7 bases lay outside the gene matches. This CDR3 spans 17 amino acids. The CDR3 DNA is TGTGCCAGCAGCCAAGCACGACTAGCGGGGGCGGGAGATACGCAGTATTTT. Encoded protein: CASSQARLAGAGDTQYF.

The CDR3 here is CASGPDREGQPQHF. The DNA of the CDR3 is TGTGCCAGTGGGCCGGACAGGGAAGGTCAGCCCCAGCATTTT. This sequence joins TRBV2 and TRBJ1-5, with 8 bases matching TRBD1. CDR1 is SNHLY, CDR2 FYNNEI, per germline. V shed 9 bases, J shed 6 bases, and the junction held 10 bases outside the gene matches. CDR3 size: 14 residues.

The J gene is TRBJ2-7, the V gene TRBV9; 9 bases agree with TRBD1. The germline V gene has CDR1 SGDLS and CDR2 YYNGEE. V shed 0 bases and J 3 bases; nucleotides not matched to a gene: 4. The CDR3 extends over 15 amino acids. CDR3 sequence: CASSVGDRVSYEQYF. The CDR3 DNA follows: TGTGCCAGCAGCGTAGGGGACAGGGTGAGCTACGAGCAGTACTTC. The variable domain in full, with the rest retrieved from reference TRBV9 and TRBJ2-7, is DSGVTQTPKHLITATGQRVTLRCSPRSGDLSVYWYQQSLDQGLQFLIQYYNGEERAKGNILERFSAQQFPDLHSELNLSSLELGDSALYFCASSVGDRVSYEQYFGPGTRLTVT.

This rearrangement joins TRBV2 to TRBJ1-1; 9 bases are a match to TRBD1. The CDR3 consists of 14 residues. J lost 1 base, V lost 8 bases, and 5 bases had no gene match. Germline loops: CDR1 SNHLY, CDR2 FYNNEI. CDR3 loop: CASLQDRGNTEAFF. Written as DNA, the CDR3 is TGTGCCAGCTTGCAGGACAGGGGGAACACTGAAGCTTTCTTT.

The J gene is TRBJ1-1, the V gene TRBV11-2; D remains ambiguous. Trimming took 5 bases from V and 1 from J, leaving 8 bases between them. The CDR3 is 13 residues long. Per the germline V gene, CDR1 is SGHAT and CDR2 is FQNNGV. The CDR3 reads CASSPVWNTEAFF. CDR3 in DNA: TGTGCCAGCAGCCCCGTATGGAACACTGAAGCTTTCTTT.

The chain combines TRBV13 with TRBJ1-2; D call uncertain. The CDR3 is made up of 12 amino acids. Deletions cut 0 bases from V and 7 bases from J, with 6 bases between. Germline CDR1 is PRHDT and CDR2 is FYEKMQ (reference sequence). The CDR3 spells CASSLGQLGYTF. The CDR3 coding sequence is TGTGCCAGCAGCTTAGGCCAGCTTGGCTACACCTTC.